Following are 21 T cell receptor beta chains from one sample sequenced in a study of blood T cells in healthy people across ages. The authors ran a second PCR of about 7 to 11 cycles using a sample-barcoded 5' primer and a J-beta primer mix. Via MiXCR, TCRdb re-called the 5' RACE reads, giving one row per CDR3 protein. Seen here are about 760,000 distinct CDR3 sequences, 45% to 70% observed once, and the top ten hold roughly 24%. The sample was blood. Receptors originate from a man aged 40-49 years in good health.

The CDR3 DNA is TGTGCCAGCACCCTACAAAACCTCTATGGCTACACCTTC. It translates to CASTLQNLYGYTF. This rearrangement joins TRBV12-3 or TRBV12-4 to TRBJ1-2; the D is unclear. V dropped 7 bases and J dropped 4 bases, with 13 bases sitting between them. The CDR3 sequence is 13 residues long.

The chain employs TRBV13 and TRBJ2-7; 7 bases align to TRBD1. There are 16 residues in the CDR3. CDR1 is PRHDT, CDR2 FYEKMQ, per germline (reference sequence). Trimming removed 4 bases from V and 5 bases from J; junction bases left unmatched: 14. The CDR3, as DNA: TGTGCCAGCAGCTCAGGGATTGAGGGGGCCTTGAACGAGCAGTACTTC. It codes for CASSSGIEGALNEQYF.

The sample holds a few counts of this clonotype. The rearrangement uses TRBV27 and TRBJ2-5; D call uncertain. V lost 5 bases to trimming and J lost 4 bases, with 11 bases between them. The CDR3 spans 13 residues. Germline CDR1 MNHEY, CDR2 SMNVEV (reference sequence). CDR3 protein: CASSPVYAETQYF. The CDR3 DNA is TGTGCCAGCAGTCCCGTATATGCAGAGACCCAGTACTTC.

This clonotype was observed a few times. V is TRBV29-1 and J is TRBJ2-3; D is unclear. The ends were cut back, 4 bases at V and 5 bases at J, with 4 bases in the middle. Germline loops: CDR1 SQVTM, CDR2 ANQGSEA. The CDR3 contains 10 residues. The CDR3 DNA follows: TGCAGCGTTGGGGAAGATACGCAGTATTTT. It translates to CSVGEDTQYF.

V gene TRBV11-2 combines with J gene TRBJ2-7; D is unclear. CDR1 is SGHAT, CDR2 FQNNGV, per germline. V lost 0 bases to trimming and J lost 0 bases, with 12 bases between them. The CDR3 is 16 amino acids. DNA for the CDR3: TGTGCCAGCAGCTTAGACGAAGGGCCCCCCTCCTACGAGCAGTACTTC. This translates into CASSLDEGPPSYEQYF.

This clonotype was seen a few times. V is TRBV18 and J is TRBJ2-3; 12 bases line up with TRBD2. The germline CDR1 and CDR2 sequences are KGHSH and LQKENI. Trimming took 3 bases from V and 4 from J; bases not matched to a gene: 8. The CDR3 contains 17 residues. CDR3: CASSPAALAGGSDTQYF. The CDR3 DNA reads TGTGCCAGCTCACCGGCCGCGCTAGCGGGAGGGTCAGATACGCAGTATTTT.

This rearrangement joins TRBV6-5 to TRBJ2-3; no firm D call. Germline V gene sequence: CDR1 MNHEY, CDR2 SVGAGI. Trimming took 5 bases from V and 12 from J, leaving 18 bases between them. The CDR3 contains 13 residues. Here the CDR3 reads CASSPQAVLIQYF. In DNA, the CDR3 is TGTGCCAGCAGTCCTCAGGCCGTCCTCATTCAGTATTTT.

The CDR3 nucleotides read TGCGCCAGCAGCCAAGAAACAGGGGTCTACGAGCAGTACTTC. Amino acids: CASSQETGVYEQYF. The chain couples TRBV4-3 to TRBJ2-7, with 7 positions matching TRBD1. V lost 0 bases, J lost 3 bases, and 2 bases stayed unmatched. This CDR3 has 14 residues. Germline values: CDR1 LGHNA, CDR2 YSLEER.

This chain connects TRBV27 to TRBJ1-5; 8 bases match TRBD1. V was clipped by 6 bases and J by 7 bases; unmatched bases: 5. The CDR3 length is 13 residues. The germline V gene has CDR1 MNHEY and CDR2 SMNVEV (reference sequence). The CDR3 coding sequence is TGTGCCAGCAGCAGGGGGCCAGGGCAGCCCCAGCATTTT. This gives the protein CASSRGPGQPQHF.

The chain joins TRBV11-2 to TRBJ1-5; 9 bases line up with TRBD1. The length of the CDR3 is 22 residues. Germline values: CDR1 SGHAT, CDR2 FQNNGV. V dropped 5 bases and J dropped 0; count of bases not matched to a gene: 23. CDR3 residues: CASSPREAFFGQGTYSNQPQHF. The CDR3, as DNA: TGTGCCAGCAGCCCCCGAGAGGCCTTTTTTGGACAGGGGACTTATAGCAATCAGCCCCAGCATTTT. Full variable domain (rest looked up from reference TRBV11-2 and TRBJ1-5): EAGVAQSPRYKIIEKRQSVAFWCNPISGHATLYWYQQILGQGPKLLIQFQNNGVVDDSQLPKDRFSAERLKGVDSTLKIQPAKLEDSAVYLCASSPREAFFGQGTYSNQPQHFGDGTRLSIL.

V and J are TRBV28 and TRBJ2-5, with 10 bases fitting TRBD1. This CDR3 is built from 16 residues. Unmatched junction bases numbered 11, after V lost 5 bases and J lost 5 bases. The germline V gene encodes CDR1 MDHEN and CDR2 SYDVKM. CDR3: CASSRRQGAFMETQYF. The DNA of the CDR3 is TGTGCCAGCAGTCGAAGACAGGGGGCATTTATGGAGACCCAGTACTTC.

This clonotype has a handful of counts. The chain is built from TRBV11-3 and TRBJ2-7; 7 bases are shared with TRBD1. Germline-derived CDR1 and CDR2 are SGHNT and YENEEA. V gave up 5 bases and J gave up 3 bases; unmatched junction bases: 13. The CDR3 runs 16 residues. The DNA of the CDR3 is TGTGCCAGCAGCCCCTCGACCTTTGACAGGGACTACGAGCAGTACTTC. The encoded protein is CASSPSTFDRDYEQYF. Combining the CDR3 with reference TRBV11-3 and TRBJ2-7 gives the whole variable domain EAGVVQSPRYKIIEKKQPVAFWCNPISGHNTLYWYLQNLGQGPELLIRYENEEAVDDSQLPKDRFSAERLKGVDSTLKIQPAELGDSAVYLCASSPSTFDRDYEQYFGPGTRLTVT.

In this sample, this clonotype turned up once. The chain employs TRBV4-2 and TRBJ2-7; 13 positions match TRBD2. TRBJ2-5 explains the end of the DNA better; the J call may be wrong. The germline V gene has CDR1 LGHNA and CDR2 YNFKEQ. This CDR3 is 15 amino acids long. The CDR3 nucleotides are TGTGCCAGCAGCACTAGCGGGGGGGGACAAGAGACCCAGTACTTC. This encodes CASSTSGGGQETQYF.

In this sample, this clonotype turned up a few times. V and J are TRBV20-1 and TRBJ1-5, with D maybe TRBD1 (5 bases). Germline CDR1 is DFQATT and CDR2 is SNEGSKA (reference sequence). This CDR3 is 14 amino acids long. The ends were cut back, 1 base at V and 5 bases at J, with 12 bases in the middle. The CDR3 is CSARAGTIYQPQHF. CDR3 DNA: TGCAGTGCTAGAGCCGGGACCATCTATCAGCCCCAGCATTTT.

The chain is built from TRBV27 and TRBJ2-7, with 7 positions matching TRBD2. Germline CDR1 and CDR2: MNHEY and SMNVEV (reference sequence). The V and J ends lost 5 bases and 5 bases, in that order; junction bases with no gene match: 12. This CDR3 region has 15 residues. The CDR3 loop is CASSPRSGRWNEQYF. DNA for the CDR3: TGTGCCAGCAGTCCCCGATCCGGGAGGTGGAACGAGCAGTACTTC.

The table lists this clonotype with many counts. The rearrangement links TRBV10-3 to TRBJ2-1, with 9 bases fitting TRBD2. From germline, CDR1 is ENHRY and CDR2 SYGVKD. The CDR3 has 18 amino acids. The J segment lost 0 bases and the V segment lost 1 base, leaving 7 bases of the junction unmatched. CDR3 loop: CAISELAGVPSSYNEQFF. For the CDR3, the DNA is TGTGCCATCAGTGAGTTAGCGGGAGTGCCCAGCTCCTACAATGAGCAGTTCTTC.

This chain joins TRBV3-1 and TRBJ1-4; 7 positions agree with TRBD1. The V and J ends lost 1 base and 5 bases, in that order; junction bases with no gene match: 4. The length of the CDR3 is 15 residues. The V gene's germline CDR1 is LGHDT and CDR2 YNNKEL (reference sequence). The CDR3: CASSQVSTGNEKLFF. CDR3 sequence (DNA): TGTGCCAGCAGCCAAGTCTCGACAGGGAATGAAAAACTGTTTTTT.

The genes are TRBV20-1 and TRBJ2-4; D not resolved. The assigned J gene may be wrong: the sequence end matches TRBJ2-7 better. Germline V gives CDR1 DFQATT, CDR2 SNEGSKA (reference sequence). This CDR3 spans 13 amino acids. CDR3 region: CSAKGPGSYEQYF. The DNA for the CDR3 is TGCAGTGCTAAAGGGCCAGGTTCCTACGAGCAGTACTTC.

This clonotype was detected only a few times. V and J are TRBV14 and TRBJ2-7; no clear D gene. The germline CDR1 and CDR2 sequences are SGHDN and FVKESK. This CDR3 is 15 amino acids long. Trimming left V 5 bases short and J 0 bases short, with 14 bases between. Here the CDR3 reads CASSLGSPSSYEQYF. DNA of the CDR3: TGTGCCAGCAGCTTGGGATCACCGAGCTCCTACGAGCAGTACTTC.

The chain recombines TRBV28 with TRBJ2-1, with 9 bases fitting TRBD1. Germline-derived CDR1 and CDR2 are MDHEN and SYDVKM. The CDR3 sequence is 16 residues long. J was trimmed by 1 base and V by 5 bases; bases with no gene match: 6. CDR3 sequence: CASSQIGQGSYNEQFF. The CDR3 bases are TGTGCCAGCAGTCAAATTGGACAGGGGTCCTACAATGAGCAGTTCTTC.

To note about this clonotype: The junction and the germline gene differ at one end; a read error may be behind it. CDR3 bases: TGTTCCAGCAGCCTAGCGGGACGGAACTATGGCTACACCTTC. Translation: CSSSLAGRNYGYTF. The chain carries TRBV28 and TRBJ1-2, with D perhaps TRBD1 (5 bases). Germline-derived CDR1 and CDR2 are MDHEN and SYDVKM. This CDR3 comprises 14 residues.